This TCR beta chain comes out of a study of blood T cells in healthy people across ages (dated by TCRdb to between 2015 and 2017). At the level of the whole study: In model experiments, template switching captured roughly one uniquely barcoded TCR beta cDNA molecule for every two T cells. To track age-related changes in TCR beta repertoire diversity, the study relied on deep sequencing normalized with unique cDNA molecular identifiers. Donors were grouped into four age groups: young (average approximately 15 years), middle-aged (roughly 40), aged (62) and long-lived (about 89). To avoid experimental bias, donors of different ages were spread randomly across the sequencing lanes. For two donors (one aged 18 to 30 and one aged 80 or older), the study analyzed two additional independent replicas of 1 million unique cDNA reads from the same blood draw.

On the study overall, not on this receptor specifically: As age increased, observed TCR beta diversity per million T cells dropped in a roughly linear way, and a significant reduction was already evident by age 40. The long-lived group showed more naive CD4+ T cells, fewer expanded clones and increased TCR diversity than the aged group, suggesting age selection. Because donor CMV infection status was unknown, age-related changes in expanded clonotypes were potentially confounded. Estimates of total diversity based on one million sequenced T cells were regarded as lower bounds and as underestimates. Since profiling was done on bulk unsorted PBMCs, naive and antigen-experienced compartments could not be conclusively compared. The percentage of naive T cells measured by flow cytometry correlated strongly with observed TCR beta diversity.

Donors were 35 to 40 systemically healthy Caucasian individuals from Russia aged 6 to 90 years. Each donor gave about 9.7 milliliters of peripheral blood, drawn into EDTA-treated Vacutainer tubes. Ficoll-Paque density-gradient centrifugation was used to isolate PBMCs, with at least 7 million per sample. Trizol reagent was used to extract total RNA from the PBMCs, yielding at least 6 micrograms per sample. Naive CD45RAhigh/CD27high T cell percentages were measured by flow cytometry on a PBMC aliquot from every donor. This clonotype came up many times. Its antigen remains unidentified. Base qualities are not at hand, and no much larger clone is one base apart. Receptor amplification or capture employed 5' RACE. The instrument was an Illumina HiSeq 2500. A second PCR of roughly 6 to 11 cycles was run with a J-beta primer mix and a sample-barcoded 5' primer. Each TCR beta cDNA molecule received a unique molecular identifier from a template-switch 5' adaptor carrying 12 random nucleotides. Each sample yielded at least 3 million CDR3-containing paired-end reads. The Mint cDNA synthesis kit, primed by a TRBC-specific oligonucleotide, was used to synthesize first-strand cDNA from all RNA. Following uracil-DNA glycosylase treatment, a first 18-cycle PCR with universal primers M1SS and BC2_uni_R was performed on all cDNA. The study's processing was this. For normalization, 1 million high-quality reads were randomly selected from each sample, with every read carrying a distinct molecular identifier. Instead of being binned into consensus sequences, reads with shared molecular identifiers were discarded. CDR3 identification, clonotype clustering and error correction used MiTCR with a Q25 quality threshold and the strictest error-elimination algorithm. A nonparametric unseen species model with Euler transformation was used to estimate a lower bound on total TCR beta diversity. TCRdb reran the public reads through fastp at Q25 and MiXCR, keeping productive beta chains. When rows share a CDR3 protein, they turn into one entry using the most common DNA and genes. For this entry, the V and J calls and clone size follow TCRdb and not the study's own pipeline. The sample data list approximately 1.5 million distinct CDR3 sequences, and roughly 32% of these were observed just once. Roughly 12% of the sample rests with the top ten.

The receptor's source is a woman in her 30s in good health. The sequencing input was blood.

The CDR3 protein: CASSPQGVHEQYF. The nucleotide sequence reads as follows: TGTGCCAGCAGCCCACAGGGGGTCCACGAGCAGTACTTC. This sequence uses TRBV7-2 and TRBJ2-7, and TRBD1 matches 8 of the central bases. The cysteine opens and the phenylalanine closes a CDR3 of 13 amino acids. Just CDR3 DNA is preserved here, 39 bases in frame from base 1. Here V drops 5 bases and J drops 5 bases, and the junction holds 5 bases not matched to any gene. The germline V gene supplies CDR1 SGHTA and CDR2 FQGNSA.